One and the same sample provided the 20 T cell receptor beta chains below, sequenced in a study of blood T cell repertoires in COVID-19. The data were produced by immunoSEQ multiplex PCR, yet TCRdb's version contains in-frame clones alone and is incomplete. Of 240,000 or so clones in the sample, 86% were seen once. Specimen: peripheral blood. The receptor source for this set is a woman in her thirties who had recovered from COVID-19.

This chain links TRBV27 with TRBJ2-7, with D maybe TRBD2 (5 bases). Germline CDR1 MNHEY, CDR2 SMNVEV (reference sequence). Trimming shortened V by 6 bases and J by 6 bases, and 12 bases separated the two germline ends. The CDR3 extends over 12 amino acids. The CDR3 reads CASSPTGSEQYF. The CDR3 nucleotides are TGTGCCAGCAGCCCTACTGGGAGCGAGCAGTACTTC.

The CDR3 nucleotides are TGTGCCAGTAGTATAGAGGCTGCCCTACGAGGGCAGTACTTC. Translating gives CASSIEAALRGQYF. The J gene is TRBJ2-7, the V gene TRBV19; unclear D gene. The CDR3 extends over 14 amino acids. V was clipped by 0 bases and J by 9 bases, with 15 bases between them. Germline values: CDR1 LNHDA, CDR2 SQIVND (reference sequence). The whole variable domain, filled in from reference TRBV19 and TRBJ2-7, reads DGGITQSPKYLFRKEGQNVTLSCEQNLNHDAMYWYRQDPGQGLRLIYYSQIVNDFQKGDIAEGYSVSREKKESFPLTVTSAQKNPTAFYLCASSIEAALRGQYFGPGTRLTVT.

The chain employs TRBV15 and TRBJ2-1; D call uncertain. V was trimmed by 1 base and J by 4 bases, leaving 11 bases between them. The CDR3 sequence is 15 residues long. Germline V gene sequence: CDR1 LNHNV, CDR2 YYDKDF (reference sequence). The CDR3 here is CATSRGPTAYNEQFF. The CDR3 DNA is TGTGCCACCAGCAGAGGTCCGACTGCTTACAATGAGCAGTTCTTC.

The chain has TRBV6-5 and TRBJ2-3; D gene uncertain. The CDR3 sequence is 16 residues long. The V gene lost 2 bases and the J gene lost 1 base, with 13 bases spanning the gap. In germline, CDR1 is MNHEY, CDR2 SVGAGI. This CDR3 reads CASSYTAVGGTDTQYF. DNA for the CDR3: TGTGCCAGCAGTTACACGGCGGTCGGAGGCACAGATACGCAGTATTTT.

The CDR3 DNA reads as TGTGCCAGCAGCCAAAACGGGCCCCAGCATTTT. Its translation is CASSQNGPQHF. The gene calls are TRBV3-1 (or the pseudogene TRBV3-2) and TRBJ1-5; D not resolved. The CDR3 consists of 11 residues. Trimming stripped 2 bases from V and 9 bases from J, with 5 bases between. Germline V gene lookup returns CDR1 LGHDT and CDR2 YNNKEL (reference sequence).

This clone occurred once. The chain recombines TRBV4-1 with TRBJ1-1, with a weak D call TRBD1 (5 bases). This CDR3 has 18 amino acids. The germline V gene encodes CDR1 MGHRA and CDR2 YSYEKL. The V end lost 0 bases, the J end lost 0 bases, and 17 bases lay between the germline ends. CDR3 protein: CASSQDPQGSSMNTEAFF. CDR3 in DNA: TGCGCCAGCAGCCAAGATCCCCAGGGATCCTCGATGAACACTGAAGCTTTCTTT.

The V and J genes are TRBV4-2 and TRBJ1-5, with unresolved D. The germline V gene has CDR1 LGHNA and CDR2 YNFKEQ. The CDR3 has 14 residues. Trimming cost V 3 bases and J 4 bases, with 10 bases left between them. The CDR3 DNA follows: TGTGCCAGCAGCCACCTGGAGGGTAATCAGCCCCAGCATTTT. It yields the protein CASSHLEGNQPQHF.

The chain combines TRBV4-2 with TRBJ1-4, with D possibly matching TRBD1 (5 bases). This CDR3 has 16 residues. Germline-derived CDR1 and CDR2 are LGHNA and YNFKEQ. V lost 7 bases and J lost 7, with 22 bases in between. The CDR3 nucleotides read TGTGCCAGCACAAGGTACCTAGGGGAAAGTGGTGAAAAACTGTTTTTT. Amino acid sequence: CASTRYLGESGEKLFF.

The chain carries TRBV7-3 and TRBJ2-1, with TRBD2 matching 7 bases. CDR1 SGHTA and CDR2 FQGTGA come from the germline V gene. The CDR3 sequence is 15 residues long. J was trimmed by 5 bases and V by 1 base; bases with no gene match: 5. The CDR3 DNA sequence: TGTGCCAGCAGCTTAAACACGGGGGGAAACAATGAGCAGTTCTTC. Translation: CASSLNTGGNNEQFF.

The chain recombines TRBV3-1 (or the pseudogene TRBV3-2) with TRBJ2-2; D may be TRBD2 (6 bases). Trimming removed 1 base from V and 3 bases from J, with 9 bases in between. The V gene's germline CDR1 is LGHDT and CDR2 YNNKEL (reference sequence). This CDR3 spans 15 amino acids. The CDR3 DNA reads as TGTGCCAGCAGCCAAGGCGGCGGGGACACCGGGGAGCTGTTTTTT. Amino acids: CASSQGGGDTGELFF.

The chain combines TRBV7-9 with TRBJ1-4, with no clear D. Trimming took off 1 base at V and 3 bases at J, with 9 bases between the two ends. CDR1 is SEHNR and CDR2 is FQNEAQ in the germline V gene (reference sequence). The CDR3 is 15 residues long. CDR3 residues: CASSLVGSSNEKLFF. CDR3 bases: TGTGCCAGCAGCTTAGTCGGTAGCTCTAATGAAAAACTGTTTTTT. Together with reference TRBV7-9 and TRBJ1-4, the CDR3 gives the full variable domain: DTGVSQNPRHKITKRGQNVTFRCDPISEHNRLYWYRQTLGQGPEFLTYFQNEAQLEKSRLLSDRFSAERPKGSFSTLEIQRTEQGDSAMYLCASSLVGSSNEKLFFGSGTQLSVL.

The chain carries TRBV11-2 and TRBJ2-7; D is uncertain. With 7 bases removed from V and 2 bases from J, the gap between germline ends came to 12 bases. CDR1 and CDR2 (germline): SGHAT, FQNNGV. The CDR3 runs 13 residues. DNA for the CDR3: TGTGCCAGCAACCAACAGCACACCTACGAGCAGTACTTC. It yields the protein CASNQQHTYEQYF.

J is TRBJ2-7 and V is TRBV9; D may be TRBD2 (6 bases). The germline gives CDR1 SGDLS, CDR2 YYNGEE. This CDR3 has 16 amino acids. Trimming pared 2 bases from V and 0 bases from J, leaving 15 bases between. The CDR3 DNA reads TGTGCCAGCAGCGTGGGACTTGGACAAAGCTCCTACGAGCAGTACTTC. This sequence encodes CASSVGLGQSSYEQYF.

The chain employs TRBV5-1 and TRBJ2-5; no definite D call. The V end was cut by 0 bases, the J end by 2 bases, with 8 bases between. The CDR3 spans 14 residues. Germline CDR1 is SGHRS and CDR2 is YFSETQ. The CDR3 loop is CASSLVPQQETQYF. The CDR3 coding sequence is TGCGCCAGCAGCTTGGTTCCCCAACAAGAGACCCAGTACTTC. Full variable domain (rest looked up from reference TRBV5-1 and TRBJ2-5): KAGVTQTPRYLIKTRGQQVTLSCSPISGHRSVSWYQQTPGQGLQFLFEYFSETQRNKGNFPGRFSGRQFSNSRSEMNVSTLELGDSALYLCASSLVPQQETQYFGPGTRLLVL.

This clone occurred once. The chain employs TRBV4-2 and TRBJ2-7; 13 nucleotides align to TRBD2. Germline V gives CDR1 LGHNA, CDR2 YNFKEQ. This CDR3 has 17 residues. V was clipped by 8 bases and J by 5 bases; unmatched bases: 15. CDR3 loop: CASSSTWIGLAGDEQYF. The CDR3 DNA follows: TGTGCCAGCTCCTCAACATGGATTGGACTAGCGGGGGACGAGCAGTACTTC.

The genes are TRBV5-1 and TRBJ2-7; the match to TRBD1 covers 8 bases. CDR1 is SGHRS and CDR2 is YFSETQ in the germline V gene. The V segment lost 0 bases and the J segment 4 bases; nucleotides outside the gene matches: 3. The CDR3 consists of 14 residues. CDR3 nucleotides: TGCGCCAGCAGCTTGGGCGGACAGGGTTACGAGCAGTACTTC. Its translation: CASSLGGQGYEQYF.

The V and J genes are TRBV5-6 and TRBJ2-1, with 8 positions matching TRBD1. Germline loops: CDR1 SGHDT, CDR2 YYEEEE. This CDR3 spans 15 amino acids. V shed 7 bases and J 3 bases; nucleotides not matched to a gene: 9. The CDR3 region is CASSTGTGLYNEQFF. CDR3 bases: TGTGCCAGCTCAACCGGGACAGGTCTCTACAATGAGCAGTTCTTC.

The J gene is TRBJ2-3, the V gene TRBV27, with 9 bases lining up with TRBD2. CDR1 and CDR2 from the germline V gene are MNHEY and SMNVEV (reference sequence). Trimming took 1 base from V and 2 from J; bases not matched to a gene: 7. The CDR3 spans 17 residues. The DNA of the CDR3 is TGTGCCAGCAGTTTATTACGCCTAGCGGGGAACACAGATACGCAGTATTTT. Its protein product is CASSLLRLAGNTDTQYF.

V is TRBV7-6 and J is TRBJ2-7; 7 nucleotides line up with TRBD1. The trim removed 11 bases at V and 1 base at J, leaving 5 bases unmatched. The CDR3 sequence is 12 residues long. Germline V CDR1 and CDR2: SGHVS, FNYEAQ. CDR3 region: CAAGTESYEQYF. DNA of the CDR3: TGTGCCGCCGGGACAGAGTCCTACGAGCAGTACTTC. Using reference TRBV7-6 and TRBJ2-7 for the parts outside the CDR3, the full variable domain is GAGVSQSPRYKVTKRGQDVALRCDPISGHVSLYWYRQALGQGPEFLTYFNYEAQQDKSGLPNDRFSAERPEGSISTLTIQRTEQRDSAMYRCAAGTESYEQYFGPGTRLTVT.

The chain joins TRBV4-1 to TRBJ2-1; possible D gene TRBD2, 5 bases. The CDR3 is 15 amino acids. From germline, CDR1 is MGHRA and CDR2 YSYEKL. V was cut by 5 bases and J by 4 bases, with 15 bases left in between. The CDR3 DNA reads as TGCGCCAGCAGCTCGGGAACGGCTGCGTACAATGAGCAGTTCTTC. Amino acid sequence: CASSSGTAAYNEQFF.